This T cell receptor (beta chain) appears in the sequencing data of a study of cytomegalovirus exposure and HLA in healthy donors. Remarks on this clone: Its target is not known.

Study-wide findings and caveats: Specific recognition of CMV antigens was confirmed in vitro for a few chains (all CMV-associated). Across donors, presence/absence analyses took sequencing depth to be roughly uniform. Excluded were some V segments that proved indistinguishable, including TRBV6-2 and TRBV6-3.

PCR was performed using 60 Vbeta and 13 Jbeta primers. Using immunoSEQ multiplex PCR, the repertoire was profiled, and TCRdb retains in-frame clones only, with some absent. This table lists 100,000 to 150,000 clones. The CDR3 is 14 amino acids. Trimming removed 0 bases from V and 5 bases from J; junction bases left unmatched: 4. CDR1 and CDR2 from the germline V gene are SGDLS and YYNGEE. This sequence originates from a man between 25 and 39 years old in good health and CMV-seronegative. What was sequenced was PBMCs. V is TRBV9 and J is TRBJ1-2, with TRBD1 matching over 7 bases. The CDR3 reads CASSVGTGAYGYTF. The CDR3 DNA reads TGTGCCAGCAGCGTAGGTACAGGGGCATATGGCTACACCTTC.